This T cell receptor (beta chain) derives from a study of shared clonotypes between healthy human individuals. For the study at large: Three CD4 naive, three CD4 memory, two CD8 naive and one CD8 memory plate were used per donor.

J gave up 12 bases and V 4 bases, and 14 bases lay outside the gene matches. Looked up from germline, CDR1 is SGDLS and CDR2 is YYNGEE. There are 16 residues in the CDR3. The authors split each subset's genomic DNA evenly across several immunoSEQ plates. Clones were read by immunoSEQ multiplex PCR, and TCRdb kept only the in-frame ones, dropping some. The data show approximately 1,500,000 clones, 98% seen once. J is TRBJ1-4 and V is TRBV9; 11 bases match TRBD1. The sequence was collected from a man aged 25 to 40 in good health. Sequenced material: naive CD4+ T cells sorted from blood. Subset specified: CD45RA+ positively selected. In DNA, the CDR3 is TGTGCCAGCAGCCCCAAAATCCGGGACAGGGGGACGGAACTGTTTTTT. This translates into CASSPKIRDRGTELFF.